This T cell receptor beta chain was retrieved from a study of monozygotic twins with inflammatory bowel disease. Making cDNA involved eight separate reactions per sample. Each UMI harboured a 6-nucleotide sample barcode and was appended via template switching. Two nested PCRs, run for around 15 and 10 cycles, were applied to TCRalpha and TCRbeta cDNA. For each CDR3 protein, TCRdb gives one entry from its re-call of the 5' RACE reads, without DNA. This sample's table has some 150,000 distinct CDR3 sequences. The source is a human donor with ulcerative colitis or Crohn's disease, or a healthy co-twin of an affected twin (not recorded which). Sequencing was performed on blood.

CDR3 amino acids: CASSLEVVREDGYTF. The V call is TRBV5-1, the J call TRBJ1-2. Germline V lookup: CDR1 SGHRS, CDR2 YFSETQ. The CDR3 loop spans 15 amino acids.